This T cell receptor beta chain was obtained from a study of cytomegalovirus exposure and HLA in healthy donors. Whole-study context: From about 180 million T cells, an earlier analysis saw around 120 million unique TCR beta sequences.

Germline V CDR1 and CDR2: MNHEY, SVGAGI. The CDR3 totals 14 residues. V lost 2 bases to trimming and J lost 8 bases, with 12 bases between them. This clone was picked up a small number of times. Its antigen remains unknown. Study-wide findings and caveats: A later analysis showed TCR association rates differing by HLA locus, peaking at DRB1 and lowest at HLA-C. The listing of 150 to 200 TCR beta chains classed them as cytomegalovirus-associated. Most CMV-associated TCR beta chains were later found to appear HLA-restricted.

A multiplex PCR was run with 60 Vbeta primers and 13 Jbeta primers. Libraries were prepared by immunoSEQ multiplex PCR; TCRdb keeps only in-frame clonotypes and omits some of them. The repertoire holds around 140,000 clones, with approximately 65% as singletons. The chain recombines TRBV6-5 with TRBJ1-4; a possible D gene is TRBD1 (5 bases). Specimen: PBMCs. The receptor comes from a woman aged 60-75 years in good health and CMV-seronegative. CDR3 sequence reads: CASSYGGVAEKLFF. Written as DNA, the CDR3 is TGTGCCAGCAGTTACGGAGGGGTAGCCGAAAAACTGTTTTTT.